The source of this T cell receptor beta chain is a study of technical replicates of blood from four donors. The CDR3 has 14 amino acids. Trimming pared 0 bases from V and 7 bases from J, leaving 12 bases between. Germline V gene data show CDR1 as SEHNR and CDR2 as FQNEAQ (reference sequence). Some clones are missing from TCRdb's copy, which holds only in-frame ones; the method was immunoSEQ multiplex PCR. The table records about 58,000 clones, 90% to 95% of them present only once. This clonotype was obtained from a human donor in good health. Some clones in this sample may be carry-over from other donors' samples. V and J are TRBV7-9 and TRBJ1-2; TRBD1 is a possible D gene (5 bases). The sequencing sample was made of PBMCs. The CDR3 is CASSLAGTQTGYTF. In nucleotides, the CDR3 is TGTGCCAGCAGCTTAGCAGGGACTCAGACTGGCTACACCTTC.